This T cell receptor beta chain was sequenced in a study of T cell responses to AZD1222 COVID-19 vaccine. Notes on the study in general: Just five to seven people given AZD1222 tested seropositive at baseline. Following two doses of AZD1222, Spike-specific TCR breadth and depth rose. Females outnumbered males among donors, who were mostly white British; clonal diversity was possibly underestimated.

This CDR3 has 14 amino acids. CDR1 and CDR2 from the germline V gene are SEHNR and FQNEAQ (reference sequence). Trimming pared 3 bases from V and 0 bases from J, leaving 5 bases between. Of note for this clone: Antigen unknown. In the same sample, other DNA sequences code for this CDR3.

TCRdb's copy holds only in-frame clones and misses some; the assay was immunoSEQ multiplex PCR. Seen here are more than 140,000 clones, around 88% observed once, and the top ten hold roughly 3.5%. This TCR was recovered from an adult in good health. The rearrangement links TRBV7-9 to TRBJ2-2; tentative D call: TRBD1 (5 bases). The specimen was peripheral blood, collected on day 0 of MenACWY control vaccination. The CDR3 bases are TGTGCCAGCAGCTTGGACACGAACACCGGGGAGCTGTTTTTT. It specifies CASSLDTNTGELFF. The complete variable domain, with remaining parts taken from reference TRBV7-9 and TRBJ2-2, reads DTGVSQNPRHKITKRGQNVTFRCDPISEHNRLYWYRQTLGQGPEFLTYFQNEAQLEKSRLLSDRFSAERPKGSFSTLEIQRTEQGDSAMYLCASSLDTNTGELFFGEGSRLTVL.